The present entry profiles one T cell receptor (beta chain) with its context. The antigen remains undetermined. The data originate from a study of cytomegalovirus exposure and HLA in healthy donors. Study observations and caveats: Generally TCR sequences proved uncommon, though certain public TCRs appeared in numerous donors.

Using immunoSEQ multiplex PCR, the repertoire was profiled, and TCRdb retains in-frame clones only, with some absent. The sample records roughly 120,000 clones, roughly 86% being singletons. The CDR3 is 15 amino acids. The germline CDR1 and CDR2 sequences are MNHNS and SASEGT. After removal of 6 bases from V and 5 bases from J, the junction contained 7 bases not matched to a gene. The clonotype comes from a man aged 25-40 years in good health and CMV-seronegative. The sequencing sample was made of PBMCs. The chain links TRBV6-1 to TRBJ1-6, with 7 positions matching TRBD1. CDR3 bases: TGTGCCAGCAGGACAGGGTTAGCTCATAATTCACCCCTCCACTTT. This codes for CASRTGLAHNSPLHF.